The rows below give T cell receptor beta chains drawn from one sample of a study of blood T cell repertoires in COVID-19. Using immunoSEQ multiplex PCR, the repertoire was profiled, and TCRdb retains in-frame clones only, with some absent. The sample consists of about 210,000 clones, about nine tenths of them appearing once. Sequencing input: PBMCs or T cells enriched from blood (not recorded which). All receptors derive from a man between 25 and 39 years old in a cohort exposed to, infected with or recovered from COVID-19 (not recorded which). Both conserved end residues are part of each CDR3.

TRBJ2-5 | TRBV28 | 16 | CASSWDRFDVVETQYF
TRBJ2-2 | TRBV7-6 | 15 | CASSLQGRNTGELFF
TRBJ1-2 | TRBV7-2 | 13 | CASSLDNSDGYTF
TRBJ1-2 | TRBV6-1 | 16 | CASSERQGSSHRGYTF
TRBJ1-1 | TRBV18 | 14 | CASSPRQTDTEAFF
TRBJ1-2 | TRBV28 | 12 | CAGGEGGYGYTF
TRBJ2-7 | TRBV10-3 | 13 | CAISGGSSYEQYF
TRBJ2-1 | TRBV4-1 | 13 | CASSQVGVNEQFF
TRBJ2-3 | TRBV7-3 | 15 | CASSKALAGQGTQYF
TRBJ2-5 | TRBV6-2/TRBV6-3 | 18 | CASSYRGTSGSRGETQYF
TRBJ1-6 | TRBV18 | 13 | CASSPRGYSPLHF
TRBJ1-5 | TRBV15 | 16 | CATSRYGTGPDQPQHF
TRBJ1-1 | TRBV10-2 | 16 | CASSHRGILRNTEAFF
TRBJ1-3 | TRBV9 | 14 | CASSVTDSGNTIYF
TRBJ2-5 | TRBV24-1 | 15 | CATSDLAGDRETQYF
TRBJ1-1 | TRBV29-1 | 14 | CSVAGATMNTEAFF
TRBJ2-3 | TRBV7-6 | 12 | CASNNGGDTQYF
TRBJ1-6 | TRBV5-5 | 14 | CASRGAVVNRALHF
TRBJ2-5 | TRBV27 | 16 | CASSLSIAGEWETQYF
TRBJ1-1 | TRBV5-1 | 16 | CASSLARGRQDTEAFF